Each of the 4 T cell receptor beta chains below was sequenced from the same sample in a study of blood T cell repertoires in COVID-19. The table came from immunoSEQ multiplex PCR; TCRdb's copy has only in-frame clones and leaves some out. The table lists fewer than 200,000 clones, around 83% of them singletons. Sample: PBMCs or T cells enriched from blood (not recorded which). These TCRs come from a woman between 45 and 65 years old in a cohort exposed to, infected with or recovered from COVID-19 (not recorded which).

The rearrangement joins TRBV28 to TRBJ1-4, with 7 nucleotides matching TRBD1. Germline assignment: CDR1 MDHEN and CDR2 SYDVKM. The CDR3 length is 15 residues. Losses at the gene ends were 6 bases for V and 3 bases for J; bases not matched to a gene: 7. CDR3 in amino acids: CASRLQGTPNEKLFF. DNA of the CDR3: TGTGCCAGCAGGCTACAGGGGACACCTAATGAAAAACTGTTTTTT.

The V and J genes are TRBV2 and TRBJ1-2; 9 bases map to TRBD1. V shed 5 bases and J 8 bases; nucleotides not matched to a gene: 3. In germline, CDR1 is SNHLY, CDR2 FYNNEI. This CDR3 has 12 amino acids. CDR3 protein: CASSRTGDGYTF. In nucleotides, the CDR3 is TGTGCCAGCAGTAGGACAGGGGACGGCTACACCTTC. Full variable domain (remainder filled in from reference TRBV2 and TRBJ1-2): EPEVTQTPSHQVTQMGQEVILRCVPISNHLYFYWYRQILGQKVEFLVSFYNNEISEKSEIFDDQFSVERPDGSNFTLKIRSTKLEDSAMYFCASSRTGDGYTFGSGTRLTVV.

In DNA form, the CDR3 reads TGCGCCAGCAGCTTGGATCAGGGGTCGAATGAGCAGTTCTTC. It specifies CASSLDQGSNEQFF. The V gene is TRBV5-1, the J gene TRBJ2-1; weak D call: TRBD1 (6 bases). The CDR3 is 14 amino acids. Germline CDR1 SGHRS, CDR2 YFSETQ. Trimming removed 0 bases from V and 7 bases from J, with 11 bases in between.

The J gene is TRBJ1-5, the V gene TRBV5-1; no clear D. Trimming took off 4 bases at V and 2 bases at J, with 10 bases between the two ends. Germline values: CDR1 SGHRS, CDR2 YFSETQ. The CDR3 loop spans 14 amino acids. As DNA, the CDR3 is TGCGCCAGCAGCCCGGACGGGGGCAATCAGCCCCAGCATTTT. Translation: CASSPDGGNQPQHF. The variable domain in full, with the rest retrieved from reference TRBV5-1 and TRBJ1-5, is KAGVTQTPRYLIKTRGQQVTLSCSPISGHRSVSWYQQTPGQGLQFLFEYFSETQRNKGNFPGRFSGRQFSNSRSEMNVSTLELGDSALYLCASSPDGGNQPQHFGDGTRLSIL.